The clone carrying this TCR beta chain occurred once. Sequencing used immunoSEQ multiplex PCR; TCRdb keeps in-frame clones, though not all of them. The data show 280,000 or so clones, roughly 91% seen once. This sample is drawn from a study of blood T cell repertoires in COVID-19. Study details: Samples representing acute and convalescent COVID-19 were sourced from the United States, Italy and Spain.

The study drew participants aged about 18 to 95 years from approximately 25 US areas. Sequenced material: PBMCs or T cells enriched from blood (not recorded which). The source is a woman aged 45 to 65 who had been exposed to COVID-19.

CDR3 DNA sequence: TGTGCCAGCTCCATCGCGGGGGCGGGTACTGAAGCTTTCTTT. Translating gives CASSIAGAGTEAFF. The chain uses TRBV18 and TRBJ1-1; the D gene is possibly TRBD1 (6 bases). The V gene lost 6 bases and the J gene lost 5 bases, with 16 bases spanning the gap. Germline values: CDR1 KGHSH, CDR2 LQKENI. The CDR3 extends over 14 amino acids.